This T cell receptor beta chain was identified in a study of beta chain features in type 1 diabetes. Study-level results: PCR might favor shorter templates, but any such skew would affect patients and controls equally. Any HLA type influence on TCRB rearrangement was left unresolved here. More deletions and fewer insertions at VDJ junctions were seen in type 1 diabetes patients. All four CD4+ subsets of Type 1 diabetes patients contained TCRB CDR3s that were moderately but significantly shorter.

The investigators reverse transcribed all of the isolated RNA, so they sequenced expressed TCRB transcripts. The assay was immunoSEQ multiplex PCR, and TCRdb's table has in-frame clones only and misses some. The sample holds roughly 350,000 clones, around 9.6% seen once. Via CD45RO/CCR7/CD25/CD127/CD95/CD27, cells of the CD4+ naive, central memory, regulatory and stem cell-like memory subsets were sorted. Unmatched junction bases numbered 8, after V lost 7 bases and J lost 11 bases. Germline assignment: CDR1 SNHLY and CDR2 FYNNEI. The CDR3 is 13 residues long. Regarding this clone: Its antigen remains unidentified.

This rearrangement joins TRBV2 to TRBJ1-4; 9 bases map to TRBD1. The specimen was central memory CD4+ T cells from blood. The TCR originated in a man younger than 45 with type 1 diabetes. In DNA form, the CDR3 reads TGTGCCAGCACCGTCGGGACAGGGAGGAAACTGTTTTTT. This sequence encodes CASTVGTGRKLFF.